A single sample is the source of the 10 T cell receptor beta chains below, sequenced in a study of T cells expressing NK-cell markers. TCRdb reprocessed the 5' RACE reads and stores each CDR3 protein as one record, lacking DNA. The repertoire table contains about 410,000 distinct CDR3 sequences. Input material: blood T cells: a sorted CD56 or NKG2C T cell subset, CD4+ or CD8+ T cells, or bulk PBMC T cells (not recorded which). These TCRs come from a woman in her forties or fifties in good health.

This chain joins TRBV11-2 and TRBJ2-2. The CDR3 sequence is 17 residues long. Looked up from germline, CDR1 is SGHAT and CDR2 is FQNNGV. The chain's CDR3 is CASSSPLHYYNTGELFF.

V is TRBV12-2 and J is TRBJ1-1; there is no DNA to check the TCRdb D call of TRBD1. TRBV12-2 is a pseudogene locus. The CDR3 is 17 amino acids. CDR3 sequence reads: CASRHRDTTCGPTEAFF.

This chain uses TRBV12-3 or TRBV12-4 with TRBJ2-5. This CDR3 comprises 13 residues. The CDR3 protein is CASGGNRGETQYF.

The chain joins TRBV6-5 to TRBJ1-6; TCRdb's D gene call, TRBD1, goes unchecked for lack of DNA. CDR3 length: 15 residues. CDR1 and CDR2 from the germline V gene are MNHEY and SVGAGI. The CDR3 region is CASRGGRGTNSPLHF.

V usage is TRBV13 and J usage is TRBJ2-7; TCRdb picks TRBD1, but there is no DNA to check that call. Germline CDR1 PRHDT, CDR2 FYEKMQ (reference sequence). This CDR3 has 16 amino acids. CDR3 sequence: CASSVSTADLWNEQYF. Supplemented by reference TRBV13 and TRBJ2-7, the full variable domain reads AAGVIQSPRHLIKEKRETATLKCYPIPRHDTVYWYQQGPGQDPQFLISFYEKMQSDKGSIPDRFSAQQFSDYHSELNMSSLELGDSALYFCASSVSTADLWNEQYFGPGTRLTVT.

V and J are TRBV24-1 and TRBJ1-2. The CDR3 is made up of 15 amino acids. CDR1 is KGHDR, CDR2 SFDVKD, per germline. CDR3 in amino acids: CATSDWDSGSYGYTF.

This chain connects TRBV27 to TRBJ2-2; TCRdb names TRBD2, which stays unverified in the absence of DNA. The CDR3 has 13 residues. Per germline, CDR1 MNHEY and CDR2 SMNVEV (reference sequence). The CDR3 spells CASYAGNTGELFF.

V is TRBV11-3 and J is TRBJ2-1; TCRdb returns TRBD1, unconfirmable since there is no DNA. This CDR3 is built from 15 residues. Germline V gene sequence: CDR1 SGHNT, CDR2 YENEEA. The CDR3 here is CASSFPGTGRNEQFF.

The genes are TRBV2 and TRBJ2-1; the TRBD1 assignment by TCRdb is unverifiable without DNA. Germline V gene lookup returns CDR1 SNHLY and CDR2 FYNNEI. The CDR3 length is 16 residues. CDR3 sequence reads: CAITSDRDSFANEQFF.

The CDR3 sequence is CASSFDERFYNEQFF. The rearrangement links TRBV27 to TRBJ2-1. The CDR3 is 15 residues long. From germline, CDR1 is MNHEY and CDR2 SMNVEV (reference sequence).